This T cell receptor (beta chain) appears in the sequencing data of a study of shared clonotypes between healthy human individuals. Every subset's genomic DNA went evenly onto several immunoSEQ plates. Method: immunoSEQ multiplex PCR; TCRdb's copy keeps in-frame clones and lacks some. The profile shows a few hundred thousand clones, about 80% of them singletons. Those who donated, Caucasian adults without exception, all lived in Nashville, Tennessee. The CDR3 sequence is 14 residues long. Trimming took 3 bases from V and 4 from J, leaving 9 bases between them. Germline V CDR1 and CDR2: SGHAT, FQNNGV. The sequence came from a woman in her 40s in good health. Some clones in this sample may be carry-over from other donors' samples. The sequenced material came from PBMCs. The chain recombines TRBV11-2 with TRBJ1-4; D not resolved. The CDR3: CASSFQPFNEKLFF. CDR3 in DNA: TGTGCCAGCAGCTTCCAGCCTTTTAATGAAAAACTGTTTTTT.